Included here is one T cell receptor (beta chain) sequence, with context. Its antigen is not known. Looked up from germline, CDR1 is SEHNR and CDR2 is FQNEAQ (reference sequence). V was cut by 2 bases and J by 3 bases, with 7 bases left in between. The CDR3 runs 13 residues. TCRdb analysed the RT-PCR reads with MiXCR anew, one entry per CDR3 protein. In the table there are around 480,000 distinct CDR3 sequences, approximately 17% of which are singletons. This entry comes from a study of response to subunit inactivated influenza vaccine. General study results and limits: It was suggested by the authors that few new T cells are recruited by each seasonal influenza vaccination.

The sequence derives from a man aged 50 to 69 who received an inactivated influenza vaccine. Sample: CD4+ T cells sorted from PBMCs, taken about 24 months after vaccination. V and J are TRBV7-9 and TRBJ1-2, with D hard to call. The CDR3 region is CASSLRSDYGYTF. DNA of the CDR3: TGTGCCAGCAGCTTAAGGAGTGACTATGGCTACACCTTC.